One sample yielded the 3 T cell receptor beta chains listed below, sequenced in a study of blood T cell repertoires in COVID-19. Generated by immunoSEQ multiplex PCR, the TCRdb table keeps only in-frame clones and is missing some. The sample includes about 240,000 clones, roughly 79% seen only once; the top ten take 7.5%. The sequenced sample consisted of peripheral blood. The receptors come from a woman older than 75 with COVID-19, enrolled during active disease.

This chain links TRBV25-1 with TRBJ1-2; possible D gene TRBD1, 6 bases. V was trimmed by 2 bases and J by 0 bases, leaving 16 bases between them. The CDR3 contains 17 residues. CDR1 MGHDK and CDR2 SYGVNS come from the germline V gene. Here the CDR3 DNA reads TGTGCCAGCAGTGAAGAGGACAGATCATCAGCTAACTATGGCTACACCTTC. Encoded protein: CASSEEDRSSANYGYTF.

DNA of the CDR3: TGTGCCAGCAGCCGAGCGGACAGTGGCTACACCTTC. It codes for CASSRADSGYTF. The chain couples TRBV3-1 (or the pseudogene TRBV3-2) to TRBJ1-2, with D tentatively TRBD1 (6 bases). Trimming left V 4 bases short and J 7 bases short, with 10 bases between. Germline assignment: CDR1 LGHDT and CDR2 YNNKEL (reference sequence). This CDR3 comprises 12 residues.

There are a few counts of this clone. This chain links TRBV29-1 with TRBJ1-2; D not resolved. CDR3 length equals 12 residues. V was trimmed by 3 bases and J by 4 bases, leaving 9 bases between them. Germline V gene data show CDR1 as SQVTM and CDR2 as ANQGSEA. The CDR3 loop is CSVETSSYGYTF. The CDR3 bases are TGCAGCGTTGAGACATCGAGCTATGGCTACACCTTC. Drawing the rest from reference TRBV29-1 and TRBJ1-2, the complete variable domain is SAVISQKPSRDICQRGTSLTIQCQVDSQVTMMFWYRQQPGQSLTLIATANQGSEATYESGFVIDKFPISRPNLTFSTLTVSNMSPEDSSIYLCSVETSSYGYTFGSGTRLTVV.